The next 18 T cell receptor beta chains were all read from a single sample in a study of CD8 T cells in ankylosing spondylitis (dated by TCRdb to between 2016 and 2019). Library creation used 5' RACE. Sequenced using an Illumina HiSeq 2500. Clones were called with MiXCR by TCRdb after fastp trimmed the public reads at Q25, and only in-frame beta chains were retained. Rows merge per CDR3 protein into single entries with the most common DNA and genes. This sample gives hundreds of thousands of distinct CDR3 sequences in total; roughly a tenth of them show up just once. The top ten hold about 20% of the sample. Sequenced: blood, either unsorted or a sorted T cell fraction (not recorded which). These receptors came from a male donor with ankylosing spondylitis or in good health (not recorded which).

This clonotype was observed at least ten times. The CDR3 region is CASSYNQVPGGVNQPQHF. The DNA for the CDR3 is TGTGCCAGCAGCTATAACCAGGTCCCCGGGGGAGTCAATCAGCCCCAGCATTTT. The rearrangement joins TRBV7-8 to TRBJ1-5; TRBD1 is a possible D gene (5 bases). The V gene's germline CDR1 is SGHVS and CDR2 FQNEAQ. Deletions cut 4 bases from V and 3 bases from J, with 22 bases between. The CDR3 length is 18 residues. The full variable domain, its missing parts supplied by reference TRBV7-8 and TRBJ1-5, is GAGVSQSPRYKVAKRGQDVALRCDPISGHVSLFWYQQALGQGPEFLTYFQNEAQLDKSGLPSDRFFAERPEGSVSTLKIQRTQQEDSAVYLCASSYNQVPGGVNQPQHFGDGTRLSIL.

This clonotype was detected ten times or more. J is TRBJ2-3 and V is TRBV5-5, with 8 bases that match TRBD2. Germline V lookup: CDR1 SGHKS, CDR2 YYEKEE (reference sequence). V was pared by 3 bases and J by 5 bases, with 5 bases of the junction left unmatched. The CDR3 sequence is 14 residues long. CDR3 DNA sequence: TGTGCCAGCAGCTACCGGACTAGCCTAGATACGCAGTATTTT. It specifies CASSYRTSLDTQYF.

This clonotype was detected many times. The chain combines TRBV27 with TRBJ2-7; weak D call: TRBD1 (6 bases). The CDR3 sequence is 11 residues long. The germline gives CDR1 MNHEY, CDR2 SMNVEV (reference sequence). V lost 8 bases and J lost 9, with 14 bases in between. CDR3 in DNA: TGTGCCAGCCAGGACAGACAGCGGCAGTACTTC. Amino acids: CASQDRQRQYF.

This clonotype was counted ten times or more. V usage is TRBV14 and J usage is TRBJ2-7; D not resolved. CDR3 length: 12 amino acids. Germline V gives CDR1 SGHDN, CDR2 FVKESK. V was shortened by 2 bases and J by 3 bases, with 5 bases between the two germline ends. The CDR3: CASSQNRYEQYF. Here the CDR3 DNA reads TGTGCCAGCAGCCAAAACCGCTACGAGCAGTACTTC.

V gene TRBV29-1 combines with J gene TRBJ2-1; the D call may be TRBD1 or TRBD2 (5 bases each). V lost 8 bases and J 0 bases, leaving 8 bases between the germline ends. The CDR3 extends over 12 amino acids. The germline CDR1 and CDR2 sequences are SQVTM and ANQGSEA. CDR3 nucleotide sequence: TGCAGCTGGGGGAACTCCTACAATGAGCAGTTCTTC. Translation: CSWGNSYNEQFF.

CDR3 region: CASSVGPAGETQYF. The CDR3 DNA follows: TGTGCCAGCAGCGTAGGGCCGGCCGGGGAGACCCAGTACTTC. V and J are TRBV9 and TRBJ2-5; the D is unclear. CDR3 size: 14 residues. Germline V gene data show CDR1 as SGDLS and CDR2 as YYNGEE. The ends were cut back, 0 bases at V and 5 bases at J, with 11 bases in the middle.

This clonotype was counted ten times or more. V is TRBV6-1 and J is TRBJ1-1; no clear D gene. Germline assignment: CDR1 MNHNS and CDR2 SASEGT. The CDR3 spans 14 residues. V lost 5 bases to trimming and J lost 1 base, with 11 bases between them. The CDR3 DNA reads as TGTGCCAGCAGTCGGGGTATAGAGAACACTGAAGCTTTCTTT. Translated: CASSRGIENTEAFF.

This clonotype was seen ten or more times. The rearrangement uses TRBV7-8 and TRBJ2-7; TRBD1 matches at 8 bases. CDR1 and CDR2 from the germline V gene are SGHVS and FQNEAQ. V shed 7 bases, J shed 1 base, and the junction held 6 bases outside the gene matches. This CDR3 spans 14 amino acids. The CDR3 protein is CASNLDRVSYEQYF. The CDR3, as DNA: TGTGCCAGCAACCTGGACAGGGTGTCCTACGAGCAGTACTTC.

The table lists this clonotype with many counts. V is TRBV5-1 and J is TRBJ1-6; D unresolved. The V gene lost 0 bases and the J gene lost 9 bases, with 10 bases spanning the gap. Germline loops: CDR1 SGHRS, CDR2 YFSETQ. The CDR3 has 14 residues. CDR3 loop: CASSLAGFGSPLHF. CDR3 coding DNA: TGCGCCAGCAGCTTGGCAGGCTTTGGTTCACCCCTCCACTTT.

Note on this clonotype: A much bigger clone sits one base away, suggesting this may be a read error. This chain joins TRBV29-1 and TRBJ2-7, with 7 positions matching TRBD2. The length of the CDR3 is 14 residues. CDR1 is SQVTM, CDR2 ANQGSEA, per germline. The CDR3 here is CSVEESSGKDEQNF. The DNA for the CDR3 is TGCAGCGTTGAAGAGTCTAGCGGCAAAGACGAGCAGAACTTC.

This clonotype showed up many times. This CDR3 reads CASSLGQDFYNEQFF. The CDR3 DNA follows: TGTGCCAGCAGCTTAGGACAGGACTTCTACAATGAGCAGTTCTTC. The chain couples TRBV5-6 to TRBJ2-1, with 7 bases that match TRBD1. Losses at the gene ends were 2 bases for V and 3 bases for J; bases not matched to a gene: 5. The CDR3 loop spans 15 amino acids. The germline CDR1 and CDR2 sequences are SGHDT and YYEEEE.

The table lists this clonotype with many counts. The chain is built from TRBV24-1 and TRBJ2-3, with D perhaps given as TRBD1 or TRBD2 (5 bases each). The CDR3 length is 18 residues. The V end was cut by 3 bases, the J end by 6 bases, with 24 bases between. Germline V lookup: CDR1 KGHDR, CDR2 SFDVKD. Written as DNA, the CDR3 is TGTGCCACCAGTGATAACCGGGACCTCGGCCCTAAAGGGGATACGCAGTATTTT. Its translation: CATSDNRDLGPKGDTQYF.

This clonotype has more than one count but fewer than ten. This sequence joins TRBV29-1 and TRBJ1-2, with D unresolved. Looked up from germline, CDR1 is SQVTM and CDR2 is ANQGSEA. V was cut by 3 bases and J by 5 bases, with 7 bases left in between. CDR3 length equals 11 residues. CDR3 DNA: TGCAGCGTTGACAGCAAGTATGGCTACACCTTC. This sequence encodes CSVDSKYGYTF.

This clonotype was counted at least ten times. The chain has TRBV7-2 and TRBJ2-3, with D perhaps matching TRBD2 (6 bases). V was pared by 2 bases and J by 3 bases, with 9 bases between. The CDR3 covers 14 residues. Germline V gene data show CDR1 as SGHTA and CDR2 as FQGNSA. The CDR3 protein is CASSLTTRTDTQYF. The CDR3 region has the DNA TGTGCCAGCAGCTTAACGACTAGGACAGATACGCAGTATTTT.

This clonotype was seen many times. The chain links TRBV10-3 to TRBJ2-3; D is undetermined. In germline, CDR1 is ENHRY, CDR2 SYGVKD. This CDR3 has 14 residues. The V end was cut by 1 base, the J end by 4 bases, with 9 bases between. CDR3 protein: CAISEWGFADTQYF. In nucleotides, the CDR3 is TGTGCCATCAGTGAGTGGGGTTTCGCAGATACGCAGTATTTT.

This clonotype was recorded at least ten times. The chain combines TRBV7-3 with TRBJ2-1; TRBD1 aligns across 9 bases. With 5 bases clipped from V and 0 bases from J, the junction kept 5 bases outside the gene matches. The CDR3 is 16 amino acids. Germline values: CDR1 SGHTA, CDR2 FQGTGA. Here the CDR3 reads CASSLQGANSYNEQFF. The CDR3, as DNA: TGTGCCAGCAGCCTACAGGGGGCCAACTCCTACAATGAGCAGTTCTTC.

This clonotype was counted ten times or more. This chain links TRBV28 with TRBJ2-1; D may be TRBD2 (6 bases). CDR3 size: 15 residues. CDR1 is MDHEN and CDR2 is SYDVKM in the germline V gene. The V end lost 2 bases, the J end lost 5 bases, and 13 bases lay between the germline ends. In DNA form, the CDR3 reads TGTGCCAGCAGTTTACACGCGGGGAAGAACAATGAGCAGTTCTTC. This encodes CASSLHAGKNNEQFF.

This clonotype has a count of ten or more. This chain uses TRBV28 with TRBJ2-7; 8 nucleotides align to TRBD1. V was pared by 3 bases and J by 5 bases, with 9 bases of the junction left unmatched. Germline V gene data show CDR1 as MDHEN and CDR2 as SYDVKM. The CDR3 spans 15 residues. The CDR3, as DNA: TGTGCCAGCAGTTTCCCGGACAGGGTAATCCACGAGCAGTACTTC. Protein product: CASSFPDRVIHEQYF.